The entry below describes one T cell receptor (beta chain). Its antigen is unknown. The data were obtained in a study of shared clonotypes between healthy human individuals. Background on the study: Three plates each covered CD4 naive and memory; CD8 naive two, CD8 memory one.

The V gene end was trimmed by 3 bases and the J gene end by 4 bases; junction bases not matched to a gene: 3. The CDR3 length is 14 residues. Germline loops: CDR1 ENHRY, CDR2 SYGVKD. Measured with immunoSEQ multiplex PCR; TCRdb has only the in-frame clones, and not every one. Of a few million clones in the sample, 93% are singletons; the top ten hold 0.39%. Broader study findings: Shared across a handful of donors were around 4.7% of the naive CD4 clonotypes.

The receptor was derived from a man aged 18 to 29 in good health. Some clones in this sample may be carry-over from other donors' samples. J is TRBJ1-5 and V is TRBV10-3; 7 bases map to TRBD1. The sequenced sample was naive CD4+ T cells from PBMCs. Indicated subset: CD45RA+ positively selected. The CDR3 sequence: CAISDGGQNQPQHF. The CDR3 DNA is TGTGCCATCAGTGATGGGGGACAGAATCAGCCCCAGCATTTT.